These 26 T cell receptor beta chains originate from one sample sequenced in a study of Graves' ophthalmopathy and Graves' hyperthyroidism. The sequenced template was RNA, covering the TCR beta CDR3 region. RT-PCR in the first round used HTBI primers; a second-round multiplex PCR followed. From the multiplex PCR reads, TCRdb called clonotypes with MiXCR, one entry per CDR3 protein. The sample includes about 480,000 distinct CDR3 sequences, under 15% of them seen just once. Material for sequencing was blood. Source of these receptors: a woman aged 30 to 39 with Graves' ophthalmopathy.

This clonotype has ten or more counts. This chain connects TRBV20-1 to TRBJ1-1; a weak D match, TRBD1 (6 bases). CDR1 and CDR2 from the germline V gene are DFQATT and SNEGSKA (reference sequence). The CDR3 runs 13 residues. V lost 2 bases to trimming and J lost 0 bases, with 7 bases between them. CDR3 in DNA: TGCAGTGCTAGATGGGGGCTGAACACTGAAGCTTTCTTT. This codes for CSARWGLNTEAFF.

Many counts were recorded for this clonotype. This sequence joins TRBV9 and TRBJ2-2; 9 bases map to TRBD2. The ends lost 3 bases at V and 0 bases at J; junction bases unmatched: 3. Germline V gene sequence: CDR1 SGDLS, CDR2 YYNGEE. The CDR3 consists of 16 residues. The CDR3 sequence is CASSATSGANTGELFF. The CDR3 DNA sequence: TGTGCCAGCAGCGCGACTAGCGGAGCGAACACCGGGGAGCTGTTTTTT.

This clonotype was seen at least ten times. The CDR3 is CSAGDNSEQYF. The CDR3 DNA follows: TGCAGTGCGGGCGACAACAGCGAGCAGTACTTC. The V and J genes are TRBV20-1 and TRBJ2-7; the D is unclear. The CDR3 is 11 amino acids. Trimming shortened V by 6 bases and J by 6 bases, and 12 bases separated the two germline ends. Germline V gene lookup returns CDR1 DFQATT and CDR2 SNEGSKA (reference sequence).

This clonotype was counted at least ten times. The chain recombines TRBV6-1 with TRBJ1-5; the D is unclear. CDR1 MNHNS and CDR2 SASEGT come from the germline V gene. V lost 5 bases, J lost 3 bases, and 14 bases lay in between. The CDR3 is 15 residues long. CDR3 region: CASSKGGSYNQPQHF. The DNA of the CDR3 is TGTGCCAGCAGTAAAGGAGGCAGCTACAATCAGCCCCAGCATTTT.

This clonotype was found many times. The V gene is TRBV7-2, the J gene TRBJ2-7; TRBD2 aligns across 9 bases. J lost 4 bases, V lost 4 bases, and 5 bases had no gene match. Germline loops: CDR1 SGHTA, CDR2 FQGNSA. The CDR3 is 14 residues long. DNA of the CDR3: TGTGCCAGCAGCTACCTAGCGGGAAAGTACGAGCAGTACTTC. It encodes CASSYLAGKYEQYF.

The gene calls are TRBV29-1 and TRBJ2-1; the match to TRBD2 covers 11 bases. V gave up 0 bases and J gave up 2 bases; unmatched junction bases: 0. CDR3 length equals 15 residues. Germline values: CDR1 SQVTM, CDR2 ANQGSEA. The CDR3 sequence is CSVEETSGTYNEQFF. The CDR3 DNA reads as TGCAGCGTTGAAGAGACTAGCGGGACCTACAATGAGCAGTTCTTC.

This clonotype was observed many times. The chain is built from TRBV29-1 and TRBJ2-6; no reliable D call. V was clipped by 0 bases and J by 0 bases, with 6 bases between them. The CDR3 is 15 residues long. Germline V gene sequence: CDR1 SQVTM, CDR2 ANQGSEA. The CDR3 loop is CSVEEIISGANVLTF. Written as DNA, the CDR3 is TGCAGCGTTGAAGAAATAATCTCTGGGGCCAACGTCCTGACTTTC.

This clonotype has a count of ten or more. CDR3 sequence reads: CASGSEGTNAEQYF. As DNA, the CDR3 is TGTGCTAGTGGTTCGGAAGGGACAAATGCCGAGCAGTACTTC. The rearrangement uses TRBV12-5 and TRBJ2-7, with TRBD1 as a possible D gene (6 bases). Germline CDR1 LGHNT, CDR2 FRNRAP. Trimming took off 4 bases at V and 6 bases at J, with 16 bases between the two ends. The CDR3 covers 14 residues.

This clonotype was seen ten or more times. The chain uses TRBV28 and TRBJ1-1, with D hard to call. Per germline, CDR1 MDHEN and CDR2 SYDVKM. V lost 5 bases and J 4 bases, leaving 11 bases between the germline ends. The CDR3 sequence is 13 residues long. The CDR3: CASSLPRITEAFF. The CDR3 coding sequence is TGTGCCAGCAGTCTCCCCCGGATCACTGAAGCTTTCTTT.

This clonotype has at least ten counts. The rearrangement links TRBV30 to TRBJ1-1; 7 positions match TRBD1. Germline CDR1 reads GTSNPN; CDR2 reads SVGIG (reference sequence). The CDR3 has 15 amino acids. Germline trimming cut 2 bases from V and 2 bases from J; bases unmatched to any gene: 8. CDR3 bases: TGTGCCTGGAGTATGCCGGGACAGAGAAACACTGAAGCTTTCTTT. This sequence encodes CAWSMPGQRNTEAFF.

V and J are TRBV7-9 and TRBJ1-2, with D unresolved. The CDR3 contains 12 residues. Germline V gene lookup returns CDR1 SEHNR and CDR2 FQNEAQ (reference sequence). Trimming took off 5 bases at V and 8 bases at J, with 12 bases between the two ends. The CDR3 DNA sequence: TGTGCCAGCAGCCCGGACGGAGGGGGCTACACCTTC. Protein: CASSPDGGGYTF.

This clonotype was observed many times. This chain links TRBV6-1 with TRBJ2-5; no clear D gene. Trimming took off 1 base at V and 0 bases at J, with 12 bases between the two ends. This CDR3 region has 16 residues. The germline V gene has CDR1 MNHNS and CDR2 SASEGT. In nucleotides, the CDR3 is TGTGCCAGCAGTGAAGTCCCTCTCGTTGACCAAGAGACCCAGTACTTC. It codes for CASSEVPLVDQETQYF.

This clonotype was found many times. DNA of the CDR3: TGTGCCACCAGTGACCCTGACAGGTTTCAAGAGACCCAGTACTTC. Its translation: CATSDPDRFQETQYF. V gene TRBV24-1 combines with J gene TRBJ2-5; D is perhaps TRBD1 (6 bases). CDR3 length equals 15 residues. In germline, CDR1 is KGHDR, CDR2 SFDVKD. Trimming cost V 4 bases and J 2 bases, with 13 bases left between them.

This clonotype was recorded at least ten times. The CDR3 protein is CASSLVRGAYEQYF. DNA of the CDR3: TGTGCCAGCAGCTTAGTCAGGGGGGCCTACGAGCAGTACTTC. The V and J genes are TRBV7-2 and TRBJ2-7; maybe TRBD1 (7 bases). Trimming removed 1 base at V and 2 bases at J, with 9 bases between. Looked up from germline, CDR1 is SGHTA and CDR2 is FQGNSA. The CDR3 runs 14 residues.

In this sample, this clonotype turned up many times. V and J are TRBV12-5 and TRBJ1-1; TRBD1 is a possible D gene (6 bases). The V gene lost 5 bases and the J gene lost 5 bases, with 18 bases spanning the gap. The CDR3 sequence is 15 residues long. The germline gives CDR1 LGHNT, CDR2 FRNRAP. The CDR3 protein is CASGLWVGGPTEAFF. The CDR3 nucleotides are TGTGCTAGTGGTCTGTGGGTTGGGGGGCCGACTGAAGCTTTCTTT. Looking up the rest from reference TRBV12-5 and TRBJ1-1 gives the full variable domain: DARVTQTPRHKVTEMGQEVTMRCQPILGHNTVFWYRQTMMQGLELLAYFRNRAPLDDSGMPKDRFSAEMPDATLATLKIQPSEPRDSAVYFCASGLWVGGPTEAFFGQGTRLTVV.

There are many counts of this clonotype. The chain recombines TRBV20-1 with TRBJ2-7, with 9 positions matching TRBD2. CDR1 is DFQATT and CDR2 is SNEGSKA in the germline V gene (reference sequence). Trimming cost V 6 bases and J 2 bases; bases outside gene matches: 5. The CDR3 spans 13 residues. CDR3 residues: CSAVAGAAYEQYF. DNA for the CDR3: TGCAGTGCCGTAGCGGGAGCTGCCTACGAGCAGTACTTC.

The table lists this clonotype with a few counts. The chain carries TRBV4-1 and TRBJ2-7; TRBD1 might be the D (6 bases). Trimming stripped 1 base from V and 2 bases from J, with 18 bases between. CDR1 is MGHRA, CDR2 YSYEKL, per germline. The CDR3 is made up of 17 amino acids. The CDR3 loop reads CASSQVVGGRTTYEQYF. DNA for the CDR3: TGCGCCAGCAGCCAAGTCGTTGGGGGCCGTACAACCTACGAGCAGTACTTC.

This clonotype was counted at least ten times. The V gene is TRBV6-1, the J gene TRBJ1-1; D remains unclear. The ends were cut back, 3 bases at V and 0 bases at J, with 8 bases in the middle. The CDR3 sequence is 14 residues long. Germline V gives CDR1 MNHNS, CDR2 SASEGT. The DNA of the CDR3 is TGTGCCAGCAGTGAGTACGGCATGAACACTGAAGCTTTCTTT. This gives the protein CASSEYGMNTEAFF.

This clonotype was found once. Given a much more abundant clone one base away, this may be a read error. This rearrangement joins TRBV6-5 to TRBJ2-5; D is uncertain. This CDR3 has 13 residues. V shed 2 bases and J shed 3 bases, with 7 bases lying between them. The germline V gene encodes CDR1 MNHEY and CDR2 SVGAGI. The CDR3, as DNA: TGTGCCAGCAGTTACCATCTGAAAGAGACCCAGTACTTC. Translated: CASSYHLKETQYF.

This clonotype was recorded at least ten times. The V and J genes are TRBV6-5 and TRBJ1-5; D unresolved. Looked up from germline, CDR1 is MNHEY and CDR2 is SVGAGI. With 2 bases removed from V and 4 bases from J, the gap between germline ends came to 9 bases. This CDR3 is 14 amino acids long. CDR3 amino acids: CASSYRELNQPQHF. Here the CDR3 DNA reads TGTGCCAGCAGTTACAGGGAATTAAATCAGCCCCAGCATTTT.

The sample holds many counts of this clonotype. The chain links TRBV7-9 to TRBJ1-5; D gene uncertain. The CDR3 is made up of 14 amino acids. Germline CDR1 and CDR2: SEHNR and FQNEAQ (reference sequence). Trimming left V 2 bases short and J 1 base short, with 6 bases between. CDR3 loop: CASSLTASNQPQHF. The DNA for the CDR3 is TGTGCCAGCAGCTTAACAGCAAGCAATCAGCCCCAGCATTTT. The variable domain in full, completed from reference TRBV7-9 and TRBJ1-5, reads DTGVSQNPRHKITKRGQNVTFRCDPISEHNRLYWYRQTLGQGPEFLTYFQNEAQLEKSRLLSDRFSAERPKGSFSTLEIQRTEQGDSAMYLCASSLTASNQPQHFGDGTRLSIL.

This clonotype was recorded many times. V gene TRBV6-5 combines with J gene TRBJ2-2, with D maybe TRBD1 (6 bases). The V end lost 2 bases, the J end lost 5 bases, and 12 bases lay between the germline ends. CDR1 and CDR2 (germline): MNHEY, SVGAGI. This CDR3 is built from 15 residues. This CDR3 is CASSYGGHQTGELFF. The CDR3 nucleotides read TGTGCCAGCAGTTACGGGGGACACCAGACCGGGGAGCTGTTTTTT.

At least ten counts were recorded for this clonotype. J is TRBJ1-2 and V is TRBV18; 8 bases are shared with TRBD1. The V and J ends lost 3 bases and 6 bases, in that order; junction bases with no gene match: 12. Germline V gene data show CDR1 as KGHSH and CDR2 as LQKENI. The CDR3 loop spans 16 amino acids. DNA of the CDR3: TGTGCCAGCTCACCCTCACGTATACCGGGACAGGATGGCTACACCTTC. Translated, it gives CASSPSRIPGQDGYTF.

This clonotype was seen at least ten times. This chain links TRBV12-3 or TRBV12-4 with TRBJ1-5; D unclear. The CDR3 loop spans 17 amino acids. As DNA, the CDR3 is TGTGCTTTCGCGTGTGAGAGGAGGGAGGGCAGCAATCAGCCCCAGCATTTT. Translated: CAFACERREGSNQPQHF.

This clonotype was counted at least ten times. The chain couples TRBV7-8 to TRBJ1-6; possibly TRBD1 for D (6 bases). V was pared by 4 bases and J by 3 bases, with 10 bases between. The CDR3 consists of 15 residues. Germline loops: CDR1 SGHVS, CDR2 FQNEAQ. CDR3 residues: CASSSGQYYNSPLHF. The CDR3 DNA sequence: TGTGCCAGCAGCTCTGGACAGTACTATAATTCACCCCTCCACTTT. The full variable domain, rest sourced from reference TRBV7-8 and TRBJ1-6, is GAGVSQSPRYKVAKRGQDVALRCDPISGHVSLFWYQQALGQGPEFLTYFQNEAQLDKSGLPSDRFFAERPEGSVSTLKIQRTQQEDSAVYLCASSSGQYYNSPLHFGNGTRLTVT.

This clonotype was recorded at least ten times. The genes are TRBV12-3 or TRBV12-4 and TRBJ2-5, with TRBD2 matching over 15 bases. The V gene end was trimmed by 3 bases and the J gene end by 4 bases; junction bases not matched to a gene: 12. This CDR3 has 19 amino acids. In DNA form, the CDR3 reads TGTGCCAGCAGTTTGAGGAGGGGGACTAGCGGGAGGTTCGGAGAGACCCAGTACTTC. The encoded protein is CASSLRRGTSGRFGETQYF.